This entry lists 16 T cell receptor beta chains sequenced from one sample in a study of T cells expressing NK-cell markers. For each CDR3 protein, TCRdb gives one entry from its re-call of the 5' RACE reads, without DNA. The sample table sets out approximately 440,000 distinct CDR3 sequences. Sample: blood T cells: a sorted CD56 or NKG2C T cell subset, CD4+ or CD8+ T cells, or bulk PBMC T cells (not recorded which). The source is a woman aged 45-59 years in good health.

The chain carries TRBV25-1 and TRBJ1-1; TCRdb reports TRBD1, a call that lacks DNA to check it against. The germline V gene encodes CDR1 MGHDK and CDR2 SYGVNS. The CDR3 runs 13 residues. This chain's CDR3 is CATQDHLNTEAFF.

The chain is built from TRBV3-1 and TRBJ1-1; TCRdb's D call, TRBD1, is unchecked because there is no DNA. Germline CDR1 LGHDT, CDR2 YNNKEL (reference sequence). This CDR3 spans 13 amino acids. This CDR3 is CASSRGKVTEAFF.

The CDR3: CASSLDPQGANTEAFF. The V and J genes are TRBV5-1 and TRBJ1-1; the D gene TCRdb calls, TRBD1, cannot be checked with no DNA. The CDR3 runs 16 residues. Germline CDR1 reads SGHRS; CDR2 reads YFSETQ. Variable domain in full (rest from reference TRBV5-1 and TRBJ1-1): KAGVTQTPRYLIKTRGQQVTLSCSPISGHRSVSWYQQTPGQGLQFLFEYFSETQRNKGNFPGRFSGRQFSNSRSEMNVSTLELGDSALYLCASSLDPQGANTEAFFGQGTRLTVV.

This chain uses TRBV28 with TRBJ1-2; without DNA, the TCRdb call of TRBD1 cannot be checked. The CDR3 length is 13 residues. The germline CDR1 and CDR2 sequences are MDHEN and SYDVKM. CDR3 residues: CASSPRGGDGYTF.

The chain uses TRBV5-4 and TRBJ2-3; TCRdb's D gene call, TRBD1, goes unchecked for lack of DNA. Germline CDR1 is SGHNT and CDR2 is YYREEE (reference sequence). This CDR3 is 14 amino acids long. The CDR3 here is CASSLAGGKDTQYF.

The chain couples TRBV20-1 to TRBJ2-7; TCRdb proposes TRBD2, but this gene call is untestable without DNA. This CDR3 contains 13 residues. Per germline, CDR1 DFQATT and CDR2 SNEGSKA (reference sequence). The CDR3 is CSVGEAGAYEQYF.

The chain employs TRBV5-1 and TRBJ2-6; absent DNA, TCRdb's TRBD1 call cannot be checked. This CDR3 contains 15 residues. Germline lookup yields CDR1 SGHRS and CDR2 YFSETQ. This CDR3 is CASAPGRSGANVLTF.

The CDR3 loop is CASSSRPPGKETQYF. This chain joins TRBV11-3 and TRBJ2-5; the TRBD1 assignment by TCRdb is unverifiable without DNA. The CDR3 has 15 residues. Looked up from germline, CDR1 is SGHNT and CDR2 is YENEEA.

V and J are TRBV5-5 and TRBJ2-5; TCRdb's assignment of TRBD1 cannot be checked, as there is no DNA. The CDR3 runs 15 residues. Germline CDR1 SGHKS, CDR2 YYEKEE (reference sequence). The CDR3 reads CASSSGQATQETQYF. Filled out from reference TRBV5-5 and TRBJ2-5, the complete variable domain reads DAGVTQSPTHLIKTRGQQVTLRCSPISGHKSVSWYQQVLGQGPQFIFQYYEKEERGRGNFPDRFSARQFPNYSSELNVNALLLGDSALYLCASSSGQATQETQYFGPGTRLLVL.

The chain couples TRBV10-3 to TRBJ2-1. This CDR3 has 16 amino acids. Per the germline V gene, CDR1 is ENHRY and CDR2 is SYGVKD. The CDR3 sequence is CAISERTSGSYNEQFF.

V is TRBV7-9 and J is TRBJ1-2. The CDR3 is made up of 14 amino acids. CDR1 is SEHNR and CDR2 is FQNEAQ in the germline V gene (reference sequence). The CDR3 loop is CASSSLPNNYGYTF.

This chain links TRBV12-3 or TRBV12-4 with TRBJ1-5. The CDR3 has 15 amino acids. The CDR3 loop reads CASSSGPPGNQPQHF.

The chain links TRBV7-2 to TRBJ2-3; the TCRdb call, TRBD1, lacks DNA for checking. The CDR3 runs to 14 residues. CDR1 is SGHTA and CDR2 is FQGNSA in the germline V gene. CDR3: CASRTGGRPDTQYF.

J is TRBJ2-7 and V is TRBV20-1. Germline V lookup: CDR1 DFQATT, CDR2 SNEGSKA (reference sequence). This CDR3 is 12 amino acids long. The CDR3 spells CSGVGLSYEQYF.

This rearrangement joins TRBV27 to TRBJ1-2; the TRBD1 assignment by TCRdb is unverifiable without DNA. CDR3 size: 14 residues. Germline values: CDR1 MNHEY, CDR2 SMNVEV (reference sequence). The CDR3 spells CASSSVRDALGYTF.

V is TRBV12-3 or TRBV12-4 and J is TRBJ1-5; TCRdb proposes TRBD1, but this gene call is untestable without DNA. The CDR3 sequence is 14 residues long. CDR3: CASRNLRGNQPQHF.